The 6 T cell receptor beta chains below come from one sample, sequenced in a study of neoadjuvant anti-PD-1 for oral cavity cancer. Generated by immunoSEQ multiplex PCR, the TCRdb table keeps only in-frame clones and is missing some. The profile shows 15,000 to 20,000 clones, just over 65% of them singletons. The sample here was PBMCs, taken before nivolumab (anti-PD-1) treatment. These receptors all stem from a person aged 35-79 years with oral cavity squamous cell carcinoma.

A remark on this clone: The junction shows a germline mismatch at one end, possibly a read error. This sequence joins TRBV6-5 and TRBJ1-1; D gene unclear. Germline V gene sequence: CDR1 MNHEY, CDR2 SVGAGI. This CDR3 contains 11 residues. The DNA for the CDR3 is TGTGCCAGCAGTAACTCGGCTGAAGCTTTCTTT. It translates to CASSNSAEAFF.

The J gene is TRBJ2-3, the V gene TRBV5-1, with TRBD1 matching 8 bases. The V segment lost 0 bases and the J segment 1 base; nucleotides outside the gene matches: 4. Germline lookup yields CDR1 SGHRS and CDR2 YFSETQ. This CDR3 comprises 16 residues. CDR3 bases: TGCGCCAGCAGCTTGGAGGACAGGGTCGGCACAGATACGCAGTATTTT. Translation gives CASSLEDRVGTDTQYF.

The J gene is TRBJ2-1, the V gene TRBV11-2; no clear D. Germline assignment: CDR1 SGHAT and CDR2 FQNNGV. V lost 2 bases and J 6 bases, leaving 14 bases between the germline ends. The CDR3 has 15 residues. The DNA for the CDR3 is TGTGCCAGCAGCTTAATAGGTCAAATCGGCAATGAGCAGTTCTTC. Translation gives CASSLIGQIGNEQFF.

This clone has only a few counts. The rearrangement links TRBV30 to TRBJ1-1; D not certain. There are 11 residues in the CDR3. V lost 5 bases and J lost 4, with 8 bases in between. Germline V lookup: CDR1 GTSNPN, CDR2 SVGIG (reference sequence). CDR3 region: CAWGEGTEAFF. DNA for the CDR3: TGTGCCTGGGGTGAAGGCACTGAAGCTTTCTTT.

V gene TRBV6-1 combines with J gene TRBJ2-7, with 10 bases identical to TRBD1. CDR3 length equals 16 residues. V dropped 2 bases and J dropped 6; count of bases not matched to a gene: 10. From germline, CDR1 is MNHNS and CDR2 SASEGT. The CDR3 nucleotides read TGTGCCAGCAGTGAAATAGGGGACAGGGGCCTTAGCGAGCAGTACTTC. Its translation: CASSEIGDRGLSEQYF.

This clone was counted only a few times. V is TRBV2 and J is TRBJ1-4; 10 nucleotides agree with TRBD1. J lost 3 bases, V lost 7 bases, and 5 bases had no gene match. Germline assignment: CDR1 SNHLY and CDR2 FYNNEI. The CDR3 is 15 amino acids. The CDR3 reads CASTTDRGANEKLFF. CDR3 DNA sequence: TGTGCCAGCACTACGGACAGGGGGGCTAATGAAAAACTGTTTTTT.